These 21 T cell receptor beta chains originate from one sample sequenced in a study of post-analysis software for immune sequencing data. The study, taken as a whole, reports: Among about 5 TRBV segments more frequent in patients than controls were TRBV5-6, TRBV5-1 and TRBV20-1.

No antigen has been identified for these receptors. Incorporated into the TCR beta cDNA libraries were unique molecular identifiers, which served to reduce PCR and sequencing biases. TCRdb analysed the PCR reads with MiXCR anew, one entry per CDR3 protein. The sample has roughly 870,000 distinct CDR3 sequences; 53% are singletons. Material: blood. Receptor source: a girl aged 10 to 17 with multiple sclerosis.

This clonotype has only a few counts. This sequence joins TRBV6-5 and TRBJ2-4; D is perhaps TRBD2 (5 bases). The CDR3 has 15 amino acids. Germline CDR1 is MNHEY and CDR2 is SVGAGI. V was cut by 0 bases and J by 6 bases, with 12 bases left in between. The CDR3 bases are TGTGCCAGCAGTTACTCGAGGTTTGGGAGAAACATTCAGTACTTC. The encoded protein is CASSYSRFGRNIQYF.

The J gene is TRBJ2-6, the V gene TRBV16; D perhaps matches TRBD2 (6 bases). The length of the CDR3 is 17 residues. The V and J ends lost 4 bases and 0 bases respectively, with 13 bases between them. From germline, CDR1 is KGHSY and CDR2 FQNENV. The CDR3 DNA follows: TGTGCCAGCAGCCCCCCGCGGGGAGTCTCTGGGGCCAACGTCCTGACTTTC. Translated, it gives CASSPPRGVSGANVLTF. Based on the CDR3 plus reference TRBV16 and TRBJ2-6, the full variable domain is GEEVAQTPKHLVRGEGQKAKLYCAPIKGHSYVFWYQQVLKNEFKFLISFQNENVFDETGMPKERFSAKCLPNSPCSLEIQATKLEDSAVYFCASSPPRGVSGANVLTFGAGSRLTVL.

The rearrangement links TRBV28 to TRBJ2-1; D unresolved. The germline V gene has CDR1 MDHEN and CDR2 SYDVKM. CDR3 length: 16 amino acids. V was clipped by 2 bases and J by 4 bases, with 15 bases between them. DNA for the CDR3: TGTGCCAGCAGTTTAAGTGCCCTGGCCTTATACAATGAGCAGTTCTTC. Translated, it gives CASSLSALALYNEQFF.

CDR3 in DNA: TGTGCCAGCAGCCATCTGACTAGCGGGAGAGACAATGAGCAGTTCTTC. It specifies CASSHLTSGRDNEQFF. The chain uses TRBV3-1 and TRBJ2-1; 12 bases are a match to TRBD2. The CDR3 runs to 16 residues. Per germline, CDR1 LGHDT and CDR2 YNNKEL (reference sequence). V was pared by 3 bases and J by 5 bases, with 5 bases of the junction left unmatched.

This clonotype was recorded only once. The V and J genes are TRBV5-5 and TRBJ1-2; D not certain. Looked up from germline, CDR1 is SGHKS and CDR2 is YYEKEE (reference sequence). The CDR3 consists of 14 residues. V lost 5 bases, J lost 1 base, and 12 bases lay in between. CDR3 nucleotide sequence: TGTGCCAGCAGTCTCCGACCGATTAACTATGGCTACACCTTC. This translates into CASSLRPINYGYTF.

The rearrangement links TRBV7-9 to TRBJ2-4; 7 nucleotides match TRBD2. The J call may be wrong; the DNA end is better matched by TRBJ2-7. Germline V gene data show CDR1 as SEHNR and CDR2 as FQNEAQ (reference sequence). This CDR3 comprises 18 residues. The CDR3 loop reads CASSSPLVGAGWQDEQYF. CDR3 bases: TGTGCCAGCAGCTCACCCTTAGTCGGAGCGGGATGGCAGGACGAGCAGTACTTC.

The rearrangement links TRBV5-1 to TRBJ1-1; a possible D gene is TRBD1 (6 bases). Looked up from germline, CDR1 is SGHRS and CDR2 is YFSETQ. This CDR3 has 13 amino acids. V lost 6 bases, J lost 7 bases, and 16 bases lay in between. CDR3 residues: CASIPRGGGEAFF. The CDR3 bases are TGCGCCAGCATCCCTAGGGGGGGAGGTGAAGCTTTCTTT. Supplemented by reference TRBV5-1 and TRBJ1-1, the full variable domain reads KAGVTQTPRYLIKTRGQQVTLSCSPISGHRSVSWYQQTPGQGLQFLFEYFSETQRNKGNFPGRFSGRQFSNSRSEMNVSTLELGDSALYLCASIPRGGGEAFFGQGTRLTVV.

As to this clonotype: At one end the junction does not follow the germline gene, possibly because of a read error. The gene calls are TRBV7-7 and TRBJ1-5; 7 nucleotides line up with TRBD1. This CDR3 has 18 amino acids. Germline V CDR1 and CDR2: SSHAT, FNYEAQ (reference sequence). The CDR3 sequence is CASSPRYSGGVGNQPQHF. The CDR3 bases are TGTGCTAGCAGCCCCCGATATTCAGGGGGGGTGGGAAATCAGCCCCAGCATTTT. The full variable domain, completed using reference TRBV7-7 and TRBJ1-5, is GAGVSQSPRYKVTKRGQDVTLRCDPISSHATLYWYQQALGQGPEFLTYFNYEAQPDKSGLPSDRFSAERPEGSISTLTIQRTEQRDSAMYRCASSPRYSGGVGNQPQHFGDGTRLSIL.

The V gene is TRBV7-2, the J gene TRBJ2-5; TRBD2 is a possible D gene (6 bases). Germline-derived CDR1 and CDR2 are SGHTA and FQGNSA. The CDR3 contains 15 residues. Trimming took 5 bases from V and 3 from J, leaving 16 bases between them. The CDR3 loop is CASSTWLGEEETQYF. As DNA, the CDR3 is TGTGCCAGCAGCACTTGGTTGGGGGAGGAAGAGACCCAGTACTTC.

The chain joins TRBV11-2 to TRBJ2-2; D possibly corresponds to TRBD1 (6 bases). V was shortened by 2 bases and J by 3 bases, with 10 bases between the two germline ends. CDR3 length: 15 amino acids. Germline V CDR1 and CDR2: SGHAT, FQNNGV. The CDR3 region is CASSLSYRDTGELFF. As DNA, the CDR3 is TGTGCCAGCAGCTTATCTTACAGGGACACCGGGGAGCTGTTTTTT.

This clonotype was counted a few times. The chain is built from TRBV7-3 and TRBJ2-1, with unresolved D. The CDR3 loop spans 17 amino acids. Between the trimmed V and J ends, which lost 1 base and 0 bases, there was a span of 13 bases. CDR1 is SGHTA, CDR2 FQGTGA, per germline. The DNA of the CDR3 is TGTGCCAGCAGCTTAATGGTACTACCTAGCTCCTACAATGAGCAGTTCTTC. Translated: CASSLMVLPSSYNEQFF.

J is TRBJ2-2 and V is TRBV6-5; D call uncertain. CDR1 is MNHEY and CDR2 is SVGAGI in the germline V gene. V was clipped by 0 bases and J by 5 bases, with 19 bases between them. CDR3 length: 18 amino acids. Here the CDR3 DNA reads TGTGCCAGCAGTTACTCGACTCTCCAGGCCACCGGGACCGGGGAGCTGTTTTTT. Protein product: CASSYSTLQATGTGELFF.

The chain is built from TRBV4-2 and TRBJ2-5; 7 nucleotides match TRBD1. The J call could be wrong; TRBJ2-7 is a better fit for the DNA end. Germline V gene lookup returns CDR1 LGHNA and CDR2 YNFKEQ. The CDR3 length is 16 residues. CDR3 residues: CASSSIWPHRGDEQYF. The CDR3 bases are TGTGCCAGCAGCTCAATTTGGCCCCACAGGGGCGACGAGCAGTACTTC.

The gene calls are TRBV7-2 and TRBJ1-2; 7 positions agree with TRBD1. CDR1 is SGHTA and CDR2 is FQGNSA in the germline V gene. The V segment lost 5 bases and the J segment 5 bases; nucleotides outside the gene matches: 11. There are 15 residues in the CDR3. CDR3 loop: CASSPTGAPSYGYTF. CDR3 nucleotides: TGTGCCAGCAGCCCTACAGGGGCACCCTCTTATGGCTACACCTTC.

Concerning this clonotype: An end of the junction does not agree with germline; a read error may underlie this. This rearrangement joins TRBV29-1 to TRBJ1-2, with TRBD1 matching 9 bases. Looked up from germline, CDR1 is SQVTM and CDR2 is ANQGSEA. This CDR3 is 15 amino acids long. In DNA, the CDR3 is TGCAGCGTGGAAGACTCCGGGACAGGGCACTATGGCTACACCTTC. Translation gives CSVEDSGTGHYGYTF.

The J gene is TRBJ2-5, the V gene TRBV12-3 or TRBV12-4; 11 bases map to TRBD2. This CDR3 region has 19 residues. V lost 6 bases to trimming and J lost 4 bases; unmatched junction nucleotides: 19. CDR3 nucleotides: TGTGCCAGCAGCTCCCCTGAGGTTAGCGGGGGGGTAATCGGAGAGACCCAGTACTTC. It codes for CASSSPEVSGGVIGETQYF.

The V call is TRBV14, the J call TRBJ2-7; weak D call: TRBD2 (6 bases). Deletions cut 4 bases from V and 0 bases from J, with 22 bases between. The CDR3 runs to 18 residues. CDR1 is SGHDN and CDR2 is FVKESK in the germline V gene. Here the CDR3 reads CASSPVQVRGSPSYEQYF. CDR3 bases: TGTGCCAGCAGCCCGGTCCAGGTGCGGGGCTCCCCCTCCTACGAGCAGTACTTC.

The chain carries TRBV5-1 and TRBJ2-3, with TRBD2 matching 9 bases. Unmatched junction bases numbered 3, after V lost 0 bases and J lost 4 bases. The CDR3 loop spans 15 amino acids. Germline CDR1 SGHRS, CDR2 YFSETQ. As DNA, the CDR3 is TGCGCCAGCAGCTTGGTAGCGGGGGAGTCAGATACGCAGTATTTT. Translating gives CASSLVAGESDTQYF.

This clonotype was counted only a few times. The V gene is TRBV29-1, the J gene TRBJ1-5, with D unclear. V gave up 8 bases and J gave up 4 bases, with 15 bases separating them. The CDR3 length is 13 residues. The V gene's germline CDR1 is SQVTM and CDR2 ANQGSEA. DNA for the CDR3: TGCAGCACCGGGGATTATAGTAATCAGCCCCAGCATTTT. Translating gives CSTGDYSNQPQHF.

This clonotype was recorded at least ten times. The chain joins TRBV12-3 or TRBV12-4 to TRBJ1-2; D unclear. The CDR3 totals 15 residues. Trimming stripped 5 bases from V and 4 bases from J, with 17 bases between. CDR3 bases: TGTGCCAGCAGTGACATAGGACCATCCTCCTATGGCTACACCTTC. It codes for CASSDIGPSSYGYTF.

The J gene is TRBJ1-1, the V gene TRBV7-2; the D gene is possibly TRBD1 (5 bases). Trimming took 5 bases from V and 0 from J, leaving 16 bases between them. Germline values: CDR1 SGHTA, CDR2 FQGNSA. The CDR3 sequence is 16 residues long. The CDR3 spells CASSRRGRVMNTEAFF. Here the CDR3 DNA reads TGTGCCAGCAGCCGCCGGGGACGAGTAATGAACACTGAAGCTTTCTTT.